The present T cell receptor beta chain was sequenced within a study of blood T cells in healthy people across ages (dated by TCRdb to about 2015). In the study overall: In model experiments, template switching captured roughly one uniquely barcoded TCR beta cDNA molecule for every two T cells. Using deep sequencing normalized with unique cDNA molecular identifiers, the study measured how TCR beta repertoire diversity changes with age. Donors were grouped into four age groups: young (average roughly 15 years), middle-aged (about 38), aged (roughly 62) and long-lived (approximately 78). Donors of different ages were randomly distributed across sequencing lanes to avoid experimental bias. Using the same blood draw, the study looked at two additional independent replicas of 1 million unique cDNA reads for two donors, one aged 18 to 30 and the other aged 80 or older. What the work shows at the level of the full study, not this receptor alone: Compared with the aged group, the long-lived group had more naive CD4+ T cells, fewer expanded clones and increased TCR diversity, suggesting age selection. The percentage of naive T cells measured by flow cytometry correlated strongly with observed TCR beta diversity. As age increased, observed TCR beta diversity per million T cells dropped in a roughly linear way, and a significant reduction was already evident by age roughly 40. The CMV infection status of donors was not known, potentially confounding age-related changes in expanded clonotypes. Estimates of total diversity based on one million sequenced T cells were regarded as lower bounds and as underestimates. Conclusive comparison of naive and antigen-experienced compartments was prevented by the profiling of bulk unsorted PBMCs.

The CDR3 sequence holds 15 residues, the cysteine and phenylalanine included. Only the CDR3 DNA is retained, 45 bases long and in frame from the first base. At the junction V is shortened by 6 bases and J by 0 bases, with 12 bases in between. CDR1 and CDR2 are read off the germline V gene as MNHEY and SVGAGI. This clonotype was recorded a few times. Its antigen remains undetermined. Base qualities are not recorded, but no much larger clone differs from it by a single base. The method behind the library was 5' RACE. Sequenced on an Illumina HiSeq 2500. The second PCR ran for roughly 7 to 11 cycles and used a J-beta primer mix along with a sample-barcoded 5' primer. A unique molecular identifier was introduced onto each TCR beta cDNA molecule by a template-switch 5' adaptor carrying 12 random nucleotides. Each sample yielded at least 2.5 million CDR3-containing paired-end reads. The Mint cDNA synthesis kit, primed by a TRBC-specific oligonucleotide, was used to synthesize first-strand cDNA from all RNA. Following uracil-DNA glycosylase treatment, a first 18-cycle PCR with universal primers M1SS and BC2_uni_R was performed on all cDNA. The published analysis was carried out like this. For normalization, 1 million high-quality reads, each with a distinct molecular identifier, were randomly selected from each sample. Instead of being binned into consensus sequences, reads that shared molecular identifiers were thrown out. MiTCR, with a Q25 quality threshold and the strictest error-elimination algorithm, was used for CDR3 identification, clonotype clustering and error correction. Lower-bound total TCR beta diversity was estimated with a nonparametric unseen species model using Euler transformation. Clones were called with MiXCR by TCRdb after fastp trimmed the public reads at Q25, and only in-frame beta chains were retained. Each record represents a unique CDR3 protein, reported with the most common genes and DNA among its rows. It is TCRdb's table, rather than the study itself, that gives the V and J calls and clone size. The sample table records 700,000 to 950,000 distinct CDR3 sequences; about three fifths of these occur just once. The ten largest clones take up roughly 22% of the sample.

Donors were roughly 40 systemically healthy Caucasian individuals from Russia aged roughly 6 to 95 years. Each donor gave approximately 9.4 milliliters of peripheral blood, drawn into EDTA-treated Vacutainer tubes. PBMCs were isolated by Ficoll-Paque density-gradient centrifugation, with at least 7 million obtained per sample. Total RNA was extracted from PBMCs with Trizol reagent, with at least 6 micrograms obtained per sample. Naive CD45RAhigh/CD27high T cell percentages were measured by flow cytometry on a PBMC aliquot from every donor. This TCR was sampled from a man aged 30 to 39 in good health. The receptor chain draws on TRBV6-5 and TRBJ1-3; no D gene is confidently identified. The sample taken for sequencing was blood. The DNA reads TGTGCCAGCAGCCCTTCTGCCGGCTCTGGAAACACCATATATTTT. Its amino acids are CASSPSAGSGNTIYF.